Following are 18 T cell receptor beta chains from one sample sequenced in a study of CD8 T cells in ankylosing spondylitis. TCRdb redid the calling of the 5' RACE reads with MiXCR, one entry per CDR3 protein. The sample carries about 39,000 distinct CDR3 sequences, 4% recorded once. Specimen: blood, either unsorted or a sorted T cell fraction (not recorded which). The receptors originated from a female donor with ankylosing spondylitis or in good health (not recorded which).

In its sample, this clonotype was seen many times. V gene TRBV9 combines with J gene TRBJ1-4; TRBD1 matches 8 bases. The CDR3 length is 14 residues. V dropped 4 bases and J dropped 8; count of bases not matched to a gene: 7. Looked up from germline, CDR1 is SGDLS and CDR2 is YYNGEE. CDR3 protein: CASSSDRDWEKLFF. As DNA, the CDR3 is TGTGCCAGCAGCTCGGACAGGGATTGGGAAAAACTGTTTTTT.

There are many counts of this clonotype. The chain links TRBV9 to TRBJ2-3, with 9 bases fitting TRBD2. The CDR3 is 17 residues long. J lost 3 bases, V lost 4 bases, and 12 bases had no gene match. Germline CDR1 and CDR2: SGDLS and YYNGEE. CDR3 residues: CASSFSPGLAITDTQYF. For the CDR3, the DNA is TGTGCCAGCAGCTTCAGCCCGGGACTAGCCATTACAGATACGCAGTATTTT.

This clonotype was counted many times. V gene TRBV9 combines with J gene TRBJ2-5; 8 bases fit TRBD2. This CDR3 contains 15 residues. CDR1 and CDR2 (germline): SGDLS, YYNGEE. After removal of 4 bases from V and 5 bases from J, the junction contained 10 bases not matched to a gene. CDR3 DNA: TGTGCCAGCAGCCTTTTAGCGGGGCCCGGGGAGACCCAGTACTTC. Translated, it gives CASSLLAGPGETQYF.

At least ten counts were recorded for this clonotype. The CDR3 sequence: CASPRSRGNGELFF. In DNA, the CDR3 is TGTGCCAGCCCTAGGAGCCGGGGTAACGGGGAGCTGTTTTTT. The chain employs TRBV9 and TRBJ2-2; D might be TRBD2 (5 bases). V shed 7 bases and J shed 7 bases, with 17 bases lying between them. The CDR3 has 14 amino acids. CDR1 is SGDLS, CDR2 YYNGEE, per germline. The variable domain in full, with the rest retrieved from reference TRBV9 and TRBJ2-2, is DSGVTQTPKHLITATGQRVTLRCSPRSGDLSVYWYQQSLDQGLQFLIQYYNGEERAKGNILERFSAQQFPDLHSELNLSSLELGDSALYFCASPRSRGNGELFFGEGSRLTVL.

This chain connects TRBV9 to TRBJ1-1; 7 positions match TRBD1. CDR3 size: 14 residues. Germline V gene sequence: CDR1 SGDLS, CDR2 YYNGEE. The V gene end was trimmed by 2 bases and the J gene end by 4 bases; junction bases not matched to a gene: 5. The DNA of the CDR3 is TGTGCCAGCAGCGTCCCTCCAGGGGGCACTGAAGCTTTCTTT. It encodes CASSVPPGGTEAFF.

In its sample, this clonotype was seen many times. This rearrangement joins TRBV9 to TRBJ1-2, with unresolved D. The CDR3 has 14 residues. CDR1 and CDR2 (germline): SGDLS, YYNGEE. V gave up 4 bases and J gave up 1 base, with 11 bases separating them. The CDR3 coding sequence is TGTGCCAGCAGCTATGAGGGAGTTAACTATGGCTACACCTTC. Its protein product is CASSYEGVNYGYTF.

V and J are TRBV9 and TRBJ2-3, with D perhaps matching TRBD1 (5 bases). Germline lookup yields CDR1 SGDLS and CDR2 YYNGEE. The CDR3 has 15 residues. Trimming left V 3 bases short and J 1 base short, with 12 bases between. CDR3 coding DNA: TGTGCCAGCAGCGCGCGACAGCCTGGCACAGATACGCAGTATTTT. Protein: CASSARQPGTDTQYF. Full variable domain (missing parts from reference TRBV9 and TRBJ2-3): DSGVTQTPKHLITATGQRVTLRCSPRSGDLSVYWYQQSLDQGLQFLIQYYNGEERAKGNILERFSAQQFPDLHSELNLSSLELGDSALYFCASSARQPGTDTQYFGPGTRLTVL.

This clonotype was counted ten times or more. This rearrangement joins TRBV9 to TRBJ2-1; 8 bases are a match to TRBD2. In germline, CDR1 is SGDLS, CDR2 YYNGEE. V was clipped by 2 bases and J by 7 bases; unmatched bases: 8. The CDR3 sequence is 15 residues long. CDR3 nucleotide sequence: TGTGCCAGCAGCGTCCTTACGGGGGGGAAAAATGAGCAGTTCTTC. Translated, it gives CASSVLTGGKNEQFF.

This clonotype was seen repeatedly, ten times or more. The rearrangement joins TRBV9 to TRBJ2-5; no reliable D call. CDR1 and CDR2 from the germline V gene are SGDLS and YYNGEE. V was trimmed by 0 bases and J by 4 bases, leaving 10 bases between them. The CDR3 totals 14 residues. The CDR3 loop reads CASSVAGWTETQYF. The CDR3 DNA sequence: TGTGCCAGCAGCGTAGCGGGTTGGACAGAGACCCAGTACTTC.

The table lists this clonotype with many counts. The rearrangement uses TRBV9 and TRBJ1-1; 7 bases agree with TRBD1. V lost 0 bases to trimming and J lost 6 bases; unmatched junction nucleotides: 8. This CDR3 has 15 amino acids. Germline V CDR1 and CDR2: SGDLS, YYNGEE. The CDR3 protein is CASSVVGGQGAEAFF. The CDR3, as DNA: TGTGCCAGCAGCGTAGTCGGGGGGCAGGGGGCTGAAGCTTTCTTT.

This clonotype was seen many times. The rearrangement links TRBV9 to TRBJ2-1, with 8 bases lining up with TRBD2. V was clipped by 0 bases and J by 7 bases; unmatched bases: 9. This CDR3 is built from 16 residues. CDR1 SGDLS and CDR2 YYNGEE come from the germline V gene. In nucleotides, the CDR3 is TGTGCCAGCAGCGTAGTACCCGGGGGGGCTTTAAATGAGCAGTTCTTC. Protein: CASSVVPGGALNEQFF.

This clonotype has at least ten counts. The rearrangement links TRBV9 to TRBJ2-2, with D uncertain. CDR1 and CDR2 from the germline V gene are SGDLS and YYNGEE. Trimming removed 0 bases from V and 3 bases from J, with 15 bases in between. This CDR3 comprises 17 residues. The CDR3 loop is CASSVDSLGFDTGELFF. For the CDR3, the DNA is TGTGCCAGCAGCGTAGACAGTTTGGGGTTCGACACCGGGGAGCTGTTTTTT.

Ten or more counts support this clonotype. The chain couples TRBV9 to TRBJ2-6; 11 bases fit TRBD1. Trimming cost V 5 bases and J 0 bases; bases outside gene matches: 1. Looked up from germline, CDR1 is SGDLS and CDR2 is YYNGEE. This CDR3 comprises 16 residues. CDR3 bases: TGTGCCAGCAGTGGACAGGGGGCCTCTGGGGCCAACGTCCTGACTTTC. This translates into CASSGQGASGANVLTF.

This clonotype came up many times. Written as DNA, the CDR3 is TGTGCCAGCAGCGGGGGACTAGCGGGGGAGTACGAGCAGTACTTC. Protein product: CASSGGLAGEYEQYF. The chain employs TRBV9 and TRBJ2-7; 14 bases line up with TRBD2. This CDR3 is built from 15 residues. Germline values: CDR1 SGDLS, CDR2 YYNGEE. The J segment lost 4 bases and the V segment lost 3 bases, leaving 3 bases of the junction unmatched.

This clonotype is categorized as medium-sized. The J gene is TRBJ1-5, the V gene TRBV9; 9 bases match TRBD1. Germline V gives CDR1 SGDLS, CDR2 YYNGEE. The CDR3 extends over 15 amino acids. V shed 5 bases, J shed 5 bases, and the junction held 8 bases outside the gene matches. CDR3 sequence (DNA): TGTGCCAGCAGTGCCGGGACAGGGTCTCATCAGCCCCAGCATTTT. Its translation is CASSAGTGSHQPQHF.

This clonotype was observed at least ten times. This chain uses TRBV9 with TRBJ2-7; D unresolved. The length of the CDR3 is 14 residues. Germline V CDR1 and CDR2: SGDLS, YYNGEE. V was clipped by 0 bases and J by 4 bases, with 11 bases between them. CDR3 nucleotide sequence: TGTGCCAGCAGCGTAGACGGGTTGTCTTACGAGCAGTACTTC. Translating gives CASSVDGLSYEQYF.

This clonotype was counted ten times or more. The rearrangement uses TRBV9 and TRBJ2-3, with TRBD2 identical over 13 bases. Per germline, CDR1 SGDLS and CDR2 YYNGEE. The CDR3 contains 18 residues. Trimming at V came to 3 bases and at J to 0 bases, leaving 7 bases not matched to a gene. The CDR3 DNA is TGTGCCAGCAGCGAGGGACTAGCGGGGACGATAAGCACAGATACGCAGTATTTT. The encoded protein is CASSEGLAGTISTDTQYF.

This clonotype was counted ten times or more. The chain has TRBV9 and TRBJ2-7, with D possibly being TRBD2 (6 bases). The CDR3 contains 15 residues. CDR1 and CDR2 (germline): SGDLS, YYNGEE. The V and J ends lost 0 bases and 2 bases respectively, with 12 bases between them. In nucleotides, the CDR3 is TGTGCCAGCAGCGTAGACGGGAGACCAACCTACGAGCAGTACTTC. Residues: CASSVDGRPTYEQYF. Drawing the rest from reference TRBV9 and TRBJ2-7, the complete variable domain is DSGVTQTPKHLITATGQRVTLRCSPRSGDLSVYWYQQSLDQGLQFLIQYYNGEERAKGNILERFSAQQFPDLHSELNLSSLELGDSALYFCASSVDGRPTYEQYFGPGTRLTVT.